This TCR beta chain derives from a study of somatic mutations in cytotoxic T cells in rheumatoid arthritis. CDR1 is MGHRA, CDR2 YSYEKL, per germline. V shed 4 bases and J shed 7 bases, with 11 bases lying between them. The CDR3 is 12 amino acids. The repertoire was sequenced with immunoSEQ multiplex PCR; TCRdb's copy has only in-frame clones and lacks some. Of about 18,000 clones in the sample, less than 85% were seen once. This clonotype was obtained from a woman in her fifties or sixties in good health. What was sequenced was CD8+ T cells sorted from blood. This chain links TRBV4-1 with TRBJ2-7, with a weak D call TRBD1 (6 bases). The CDR3 DNA follows: TGCGCCAGCAGCCCGGACAGTGGGGAGCAGTACTTC. Its translation: CASSPDSGEQYF.